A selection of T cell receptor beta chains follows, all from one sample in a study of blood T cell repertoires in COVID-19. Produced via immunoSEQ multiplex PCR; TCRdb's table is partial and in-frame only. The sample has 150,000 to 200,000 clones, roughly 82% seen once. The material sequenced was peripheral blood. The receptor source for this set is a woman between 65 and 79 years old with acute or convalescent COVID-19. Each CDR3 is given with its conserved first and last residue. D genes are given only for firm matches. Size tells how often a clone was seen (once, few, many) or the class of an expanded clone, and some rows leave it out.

CDR3: CATSRPDRGPFQPQHF
DNA: TGTGCCACCAGCAGACCGGACAGGGGTCCATTCCAGCCCCAGCATTTT
V: TRBV15
J: TRBJ1-5
size: .
D: TRBD1

CDR3: CASRGTGFYTEAFF
DNA: TGTGCCAGCAGGGGGACAGGGTTTTACACTGAAGCTTTCTTT
V: TRBV6-6
J: TRBJ1-1
size: .
D: TRBD1

CDR3: CAWSRDSQPQHF
DNA: TGTGCCTGGAGTAGAGACAGTCAGCCCCAGCATTTT
V: TRBV30
J: TRBJ1-5
size: .
D: .

CDR3: CASSPRREGMVTEAFF
DNA: TGTGCCAGCTCACCAAGGAGGGAGGGGATGGTCACTGAAGCTTTCTTT
V: TRBV18
J: TRBJ1-1
size: .
D: .

CDR3: CAWSTRGNQPQHF
DNA: TGTGCCTGGAGTACCAGGGGCAATCAGCCCCAGCATTTT
V: TRBV30
J: TRBJ1-5
size: .
D: .

CDR3: CASSLIHEQYF
DNA: TGTGCCAGCAGCCTAATCCACGAGCAGTACTTC
V: TRBV5-6
J: TRBJ2-7
size: .
D: .

CDR3: CASSQATGTSNQPQHF
DNA: TGCGCCAGCAGCCAAGCGACAGGGACTAGCAATCAGCCCCAGCATTTT
V: TRBV4-1
J: TRBJ1-5
size: .
D: TRBD1

CDR3: CASSEVDTSNQPQHF
DNA: TGTGCCAGCAGTGAAGTCGACACTAGTAATCAGCCCCAGCATTTT
V: TRBV6-1
J: TRBJ1-5
size: .
D: .

CDR3: CASSGGATNEKLFF
DNA: TGTGCCAGCTCCGGCGGGGCAACTAATGAAAAACTGTTTTTT
V: TRBV7-9
J: TRBJ1-4
size: .
D: .

CDR3: CASSSGQGSRNEQFF
DNA: TGTGCCAGCAGCTCGGGACAGGGGTCTCGGAATGAGCAGTTCTTC
V: TRBV11-3
J: TRBJ2-1
size: .
D: TRBD1

CDR3: CAISEQNNYGYTF
DNA: TGTGCCATCAGTGAACAGAACAACTATGGCTACACCTTC
V: TRBV10-3
J: TRBJ1-2
size: .
D: .

CDR3: CASSFRLGQGEGRLESPLHF
DNA: TGTGCCAGCAGTTTTAGGTTGGGACAGGGAGAGGGCCGGCTGGAGTCACCCCTCCACTTT
V: TRBV27
J: TRBJ1-6
size: once
D: TRBD1

CDR3: CASSPGQGAGGYTF
DNA: TGTGCCAGCAGCCCCGGACAGGGGGCGGGTGGCTACACCTTC
V: TRBV7-9
J: TRBJ1-2
size: .
D: TRBD1

CDR3: CASSLGRSGSGQETQYF
DNA: TGTGCCAGCAGCTTAGGAAGGAGCGGGAGCGGCCAAGAGACCCAGTACTTC
V: TRBV7-6
J: TRBJ2-5
size: .
D: TRBD2

CDR3: CASSPRQGRSTEAFF
DNA: TGTGCCAGTAGCCCTAGACAGGGCCGGTCTACTGAAGCTTTCTTT
V: TRBV19
J: TRBJ1-1
size: .
D: TRBD1

CDR3: CASSQGQWAGTDTQYF
DNA: TGCGCCAGCAGCCAGGGACAGTGGGCTGGCACAGATACGCAGTATTTT
V: TRBV4-3
J: TRBJ2-3
size: .
D: TRBD1

CDR3: CASSQTAGTGVIRYGYTF
DNA: TGCGCCAGCAGCCAAACAGCCGGGACAGGGGTAATTCGCTATGGCTACACCTTC
V: TRBV4-1
J: TRBJ1-2
size: .
D: TRBD1

CDR3: CATPLGQPQHF
DNA: TGTGCCACCCCCCTCGGTCAGCCCCAGCATTTT
V: TRBV15
J: TRBJ1-5
size: .
D: .

CDR3: CASSLTGGYNEQFF
DNA: TGTGCCAGCAGCTTAACCGGAGGATACAATGAGCAGTTCTTC
V: TRBV7-3
J: TRBJ2-1
size: .
D: .

CDR3: CASKSGTGGRFTDTQYF
DNA: TGTGCCAGCAAATCCGGGACAGGGGGCAGGTTCACAGATACGCAGTATTTT
V: TRBV5-4
J: TRBJ2-3
size: few
D: TRBD1

CDR3: CASSTPGLGQPQHF
DNA: TGTGCCAGCAGTACCCCAGGGCTTGGGCAGCCCCAGCATTTT
V: TRBV6-5
J: TRBJ1-5
size: .
D: .

CDR3: CASSLAYRSGGTNTGELFF
DNA: TGCGCCAGCAGCTTGGCCTATCGGAGCGGGGGTACGAACACCGGGGAGCTGTTTTTT
V: TRBV5-1
J: TRBJ2-2
size: few
D: TRBD2

CDR3: CASSPMPLSGEKAFF
DNA: TGCGCCAGCAGCCCGATGCCCCTGTCGGGGGAGAAAGCTTTCTTT
V: TRBV4-3
J: TRBJ1-1
size: few
D: .